This is a list of T cell receptor beta chains from one sample in a study of T cells in Graves' hyperthyroidism and ophthalmopathy. TCRdb itself ran the multiplex PCR reads through MiXCR, one entry per CDR3 protein. The table lists about 130,000 distinct CDR3 sequences, around 20% of them singletons. Source material: blood. All receptors derive from a woman in her forties or fifties with Graves' hyperthyroidism that later progressed to Graves' ophthalmopathy. The CDR3 runs from the conserved cysteine through the conserved F or W. A D gene is named only where the DNA matches it firmly. Size is omitted from some rows. Given values are once, few, many or a class for expanded clones.

TRBJ2-7	TRBD2	TRBV6-1	many	TGTGCCAGCAGTTATACTAGCGGGGGTTCCTACGAGCAGTACTTC	CASSYTSGGSYEQYF
TRBJ1-5	TRBD1	TRBV18	.	TGTGCCAGCTCACCAACGACAGGGGGCAATCAGCCCCAGCATTTT	CASSPTTGGNQPQHF
TRBJ1-2	.	TRBV28	many	TGTGCCAGCAGCGAGACAGAACCAAGTAGCTATGGCTACACCTTC	CASSETEPSSYGYTF
TRBJ2-1	TRBD2	TRBV4-1	many	TGCGCCAGCAGCCAAGATAGCGTGGTAGCGGGAGCCCACGGTGAGCAGTTCTTC	CASSQDSVVAGAHGEQFF
TRBJ2-7	.	TRBV29-1	few	TGCAGCGTTGATGTGGGCAGGGACACCTACGAGCAGTACTTC	CSVDVGRDTYEQYF
TRBJ2-7	TRBD1	TRBV2	.	TGTGCCAGCGCAGAGCAGGGGGCCGACGAGCAGTACTTC	CASAEQGADEQYF
TRBJ2-3	TRBD1	TRBV7-3	many	TGTGCCAGCAGCCAGGGGGCGGCGAGGGATACGCAGTATTTT	CASSQGAARDTQYF
TRBJ2-5	TRBD1	TRBV7-3	many	TGTGCCAGCAGCGCCCGGGACAGGGGACAAGAGACCCAGTACTTC	CASSARDRGQETQYF
TRBJ1-2	TRBD1	TRBV28	many	TGTGCCAGCAGTAACGGACAGGGGGCGATGGGCTACACCTTC	CASSNGQGAMGYTF
TRBJ2-5	.	TRBV18	many	TGTGCCAGCTCACCACAGAGGGGCCAAGAGACCCAGTACTTC	CASSPQRGQETQYF
TRBJ2-7	.	TRBV19	.	TGTGCCACCGGGGGGCGTTTAGGGGAGAGAAGGGAGCAGTACTTC	CATGGRLGERREQYF
TRBJ1-6	.	TRBV18	many	TGTGCCAGCTCACCAGACGGGGCCGGGTCACCCCTCCACTTT	CASSPDGAGSPLHF
TRBJ1-1	TRBD1	TRBV12-3/TRBV12-4	.	TGTGCCAGCAGTTGGACAGGGGGCAACACTGAAGCTTTCTTT	CASSWTGGNTEAFF
TRBJ1-1	TRBD1	TRBV6-4	few	TGTGCCAGCAGTGCCACAGGGGCTAACACTGAAGCTTTCTTT	CASSATGANTEAFF
TRBJ2-5	.	TRBV2	few	TGTGCCAGCACTGGGGTCTACGCCCAAGAGACCCAGTACTTC	CASTGVYAQETQYF
TRBJ2-1	TRBD1	TRBV5-1	many	TGCGCCAGCAGCCGGGACAGGGGGCACAATGAGCAGTTCTTC	CASSRDRGHNEQFF
TRBJ1-1	.	TRBV28	many	TGTGCCAGCACCTCAGGGCTTGCTTTCTTT	CASTSGLAFF
TRBJ1-1	.	TRBV5-5	.	TGTGCCAGCAGCGTCGGACCGCTCATGAATGAAGCTTTCTTT	CASSVGPLMNEAFF
TRBJ2-7	TRBD2	TRBV10-3	many	TGTGCCATCAGCGAGATACTAGCGGGGCGGGAGCAGTACTTC	CAISEILAGREQYF
TRBJ2-1	TRBD1	TRBV6-1	.	TGTGCCAGCAGTGAAAAAGGGGGGGGGACAGGGTGGAATGAGCAGTTCTTC	CASSEKGGGTGWNEQFF
TRBJ2-3	.	TRBV6-6	.	TGTGCCAGCAGTTACTCGAGGGAGCCAGCAGATACGCAGTATTTT	CASSYSREPADTQYF
TRBJ2-7	.	TRBV12-3/TRBV12-4	many	TGTGCCAGCAGTTTTGACGGCCTTTACGAGCAGTACTTC	CASSFDGLYEQYF
TRBJ2-2	.	TRBV5-8	many	TGTGCCAGCAGCTGGGACCAAGGCCGGGAGCTGTTTTTT	CASSWDQGRELFF
TRBJ2-3	.	TRBV6-2/TRBV6-3	.	TGTGCCAGCAGTTATGGGATGAGCACAGATACGCAGTATTTT	CASSYGMSTDTQYF
TRBJ1-6	TRBD1	TRBV10-3	few	TGTGCCACCCGAGGCGTGGGACAGGGCAATTCACCCCTCCACTTT	CATRGVGQGNSPLHF
TRBJ1-2	.	TRBV6-1	.	TGTGCCAGCAGTAACTATGGCTACACCTTC	CASSNYGYTF
TRBJ2-3	.	TRBV10-3	.	TGTGCCATCAGTGAGTTGGCAGATACGCAGTATTTT	CAISELADTQYF